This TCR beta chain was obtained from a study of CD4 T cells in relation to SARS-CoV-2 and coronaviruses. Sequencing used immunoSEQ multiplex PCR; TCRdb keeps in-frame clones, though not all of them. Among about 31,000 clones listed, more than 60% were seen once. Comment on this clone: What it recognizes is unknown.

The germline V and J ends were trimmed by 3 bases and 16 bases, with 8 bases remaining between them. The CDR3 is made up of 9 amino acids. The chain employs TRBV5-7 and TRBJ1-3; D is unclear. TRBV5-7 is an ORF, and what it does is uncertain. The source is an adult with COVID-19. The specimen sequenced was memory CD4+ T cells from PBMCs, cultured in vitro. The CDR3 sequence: CASSSLLYF. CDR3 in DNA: TGTGCCAGCAGCTCCCTCCTCTATTTT.